This T cell receptor (beta chain) was recovered during a study of identifying expanded T cells in peripheral blood. No infections or other immune events were documented during collection. Turning to this clone: No antigen is known for it.

TCRdb keeps only in-frame clones here, not all; method: immunoSEQ multiplex PCR. The sample comprises more than 45,000 clones, roughly 87% of which are singletons, and around 3.5% rests with the top ten. The CDR3 has 16 amino acids. CDR1 is LGHNA and CDR2 is YSLEER in the germline V gene. Trimming removed 4 bases from V and 8 bases from J, with 20 bases in between. Whole-study findings and limits: Technical replicates showed roughly 1.2 changed clones; around two weeks around 15; four weeks 19. Approximately two-week clone count variance significantly increased as total template count grew.

The sequence came from a person aged 18 to 75 in good health. V gene TRBV4-3 combines with J gene TRBJ1-4, with D perhaps TRBD1 (6 bases). Sample: blood. The CDR3 nucleotides read TGCGCCAGCAGCCCTTATGGTTGGGGGCAAGGCGAAAAACTGTTTTTT. This codes for CASSPYGWGQGEKLFF.